This is a list of T cell receptor beta chains from one sample in a study of blood T cell repertoires in COVID-19. This table comes from immunoSEQ multiplex PCR, and its TCRdb copy is limited to in-frame clones, with some not included. The sample records approximately 60,000 clones, roughly 86% being singletons. The sample comprised peripheral blood. The receptors here all came from a man between 60 and 75 years old with active or convalescent COVID-19. The CDR3 runs from the conserved cysteine through the conserved F or W. The D gene is left open where the match is weak. Only some rows state a clone size, as once, few, many or a class for expanded clones.

NA	TRBV19	TRBD1	14	TRBJ1-2	CASSTTDRGKGYTF	TGTGCCAGTAGTACGACGGACAGGGGAAAGGGCTACACCTTC
NA	TRBV5-1	TRBD2	16	TRBJ2-2	CASSLTSGVNTGELFF	TGCGCCAGCAGCCTGACTAGCGGGGTTAACACCGGGGAGCTGTTTTTT
NA	TRBV5-1	NA	14	TRBJ1-1	CASSPTPDSPPFRF	TGCGCCAGCAGCCCGACCCCCGACAGCCCTCCATTTCGATTT
NA	TRBV10-2	TRBD1	18	TRBJ1-5	CASSEDGQGAPTNQPQHF	TGCGCCAGCAGTGAGGACGGGCAGGGGGCGCCGACTAATCAGCCCCAGCATTTT
NA	TRBV5-8	TRBD1	15	TRBJ1-2	CASSTRTGTIYGYTF	TGTGCCAGCAGCACCCGGACAGGAACAATCTATGGCTACACCTTC
NA	TRBV27	TRBD1	14	TRBJ1-2	CASRDPGQGYGYTF	TGTGCCAGCAGGGACCCGGGACAGGGCTATGGCTACACCTTC
NA	TRBV6-5	NA	13	TRBJ1-3	CASPVPSGNTIYF	TGTGCCAGCCCTGTCCCTTCTGGAAACACCATATATTTT
NA	TRBV5-1	NA	14	TRBJ1-4	CASSLDGGSEKLFF	TGCGCCAGCAGCTTGGATGGGGGGAGTGAAAAACTGTTTTTT
NA	TRBV7-6	TRBD2	15	TRBJ2-7	CASSSTSGPSYEQYF	TGTGCCAGCAGCTCGACTAGCGGACCCTCCTACGAGCAGTACTTC
NA	TRBV6-5	TRBD1	15	TRBJ1-5	CASSPDRGAGQPQHF	TGTGCCAGCAGTCCGGACAGGGGTGCAGGTCAGCCCCAGCATTTT
NA	TRBV10-1	NA	14	TRBJ1-2	CASVRDLVTGGYTF	TGCGCCAGCGTGCGGGACCTAGTAACAGGTGGCTACACCTTC
NA	TRBV28	TRBD1	14	TRBJ1-2	CASRGQGGGYGYTF	TGTGCCAGCAGGGGACAGGGTGGTGGCTATGGCTACACCTTC
NA	TRBV18	TRBD1	14	TRBJ1-6	CASSLQTGDAPLHF	TGTGCCAGCTCACTTCAGACAGGGGATGCACCCCTCCACTTT
NA	TRBV7-2	TRBD1	14	TRBJ1-1	CASSQTGSSTEAFF	TGTGCCAGCTCTCAGACAGGGTCGTCCACTGAAGCTTTCTTT
NA	TRBV6-6	TRBD2	13	TRBJ2-7	CASSRTSGYEQYF	TGTGCCAGCAGCCGGACTAGCGGCTACGAGCAGTACTTC
NA	TRBV28	TRBD2	15	TRBJ2-7	CATYGGGLGSYEQYF	TGTGCCACCTACGGCGGGGGTCTGGGCTCCTACGAGCAGTACTTC
NA	TRBV3-1/TRBV3-2	NA	16	TRBJ1-1	CASSQPGPRRDTEAFF	TGTGCCAGCAGCCAGCCGGGACCCCGGAGGGACACTGAAGCTTTCTTT
NA	TRBV3-1/TRBV3-2	NA	16	TRBJ2-2	CASSQDIGASTGELFF	TGTGCCAGCAGCCAAGATATAGGGGCGAGCACCGGGGAGCTGTTTTTT
NA	TRBV6-5	TRBD1	16	TRBJ1-2	CASSYSGTGEGRGYTF	TGTGCCAGCAGTTACTCAGGCACAGGGGAAGGTCGTGGCTACACCTTC
NA	TRBV5-5	TRBD1	16	TRBJ1-2	CASSPGQGATYYGYTF	TGTGCCAGCAGCCCTGGACAGGGGGCCACATACTATGGCTACACCTTC
once	TRBV6-5	NA	14	TRBJ1-2	CASSSGGRVYGYTF	TGTGCCAGCAGTTCGGGAGGGCGAGTCTATGGCTACACCTTC
NA	TRBV5-4	NA	14	TRBJ1-3	CASSSAKTRNTIYF	TGTGCCAGCAGCTCCGCAAAGACTAGAAACACCATATATTTT
once	TRBV28	TRBD1	15	TRBJ1-5	CASRLGTGLNQPQHF	TGTGCCAGCAGACTAGGGACAGGCCTAAATCAGCCCCAGCATTTT
NA	TRBV27	NA	14	TRBJ1-2	CASSYDGDLRGYTF	TGTGCCAGCAGTTATGACGGCGACTTGAGGGGCTACACCTTC
few	TRBV5-1	TRBD2	15	TRBJ2-7	CASSYRGDHSYEQYF	TGCGCCAGCAGCTACCGGGGGGACCACTCCTACGAGCAGTACTTC
NA	TRBV7-6	TRBD1	16	TRBJ1-5	CASSLIPGQGDQPQHF	TGTGCCAGCAGCTTAATCCCCGGACAGGGGGATCAGCCCCAGCATTTT
once	TRBV19	TRBD1	16	TRBJ1-4	CASTPWGRGRSEKLFF	TGTGCCAGTACCCCATGGGGCAGGGGGCGCAGTGAAAAACTGTTTTTT
few	TRBV5-8	TRBD1	16	TRBJ1-2	CASSRTGGLANYGYTF	TGTGCCAGCAGCCGGACAGGGGGCTTGGCTAACTATGGCTACACCTTC
NA	TRBV9	NA	15	TRBJ2-3	CASSAGFAGEDTQYF	TGTGCCAGCAGCGCCGGCTTCGCCGGGGAAGATACGCAGTATTTT
NA	TRBV14	NA	15	TRBJ2-1	CASSQGDSSYNEQFF	TGTGCCAGCAGCCAAGGGGACTCCTCCTACAATGAGCAGTTCTTC
NA	TRBV7-2	TRBD1	14	TRBJ1-4	CASSSDRAAEKLFF	TGTGCCAGCAGCTCCGACAGGGCGGCTGAAAAACTGTTTTTT
NA	TRBV5-1	TRBD1	16	TRBJ1-6	CASSNTGQGAGSPLHF	TGCGCCAGCAGCAATACTGGACAGGGGGCTGGTTCACCCCTCCACTTT
NA	TRBV14	NA	12	TRBJ2-1	CASSTGLNEQFF	TGTGCCAGCAGCACAGGGTTGAATGAGCAGTTCTTC
NA	TRBV7-9	TRBD1	15	TRBJ1-4	CASSLGDRIYEKLFF	TGTGCCAGCAGCTTAGGGGACAGAATATATGAAAAACTGTTTTTT
NA	TRBV19	NA	12	TRBJ2-7	CASSPGGDEQYF	TGTGCCAGTAGTCCCGGCGGGGACGAGCAGTACTTC
NA	TRBV6-5	TRBD2	13	TRBJ2-7	CASFGGGTYEQYF	TGTGCCAGCTTTGGCGGGGGAACCTACGAGCAGTACTTC
NA	TRBV27	NA	17	TRBJ1-5	CASSLFGQGLLRQPQHF	TGTGCCAGCAGTTTATTCGGCCAGGGGCTCTTAAGACAGCCCCAGCATTTT
NA	TRBV9	TRBD1	15	TRBJ2-5	CASSVGQGARETQYF	TGTGCCAGCAGCGTAGGCCAGGGGGCACGGGAGACCCAGTACTTC
once	TRBV9	NA	16	TRBJ2-2	CASSLRERANTGELFF	TGTGCCAGCAGTCTTAGGGAGCGGGCGAACACCGGGGAGCTGTTTTTT
NA	TRBV5-6	NA	16	TRBJ1-5	CASSPGGLYSNQPQHF	TGTGCCAGCAGCCCGGGGGGCCTCTACAGCAATCAGCCCCAGCATTTT
NA	TRBV7-9	NA	14	TRBJ2-1	CASSPPPGYNEQFF	TGTGCCAGCAGCCCCCCCCCGGGATACAATGAGCAGTTCTTC
NA	TRBV2	TRBD1	14	TRBJ1-2	CASIPGQSFYGYTF	TGTGCCAGCATTCCGGGACAGAGCTTCTATGGCTACACCTTC
NA	TRBV5-1	TRBD2	16	TRBJ2-5	CASSLALLAGEETQYF	TGCGCCAGCAGCTTGGCATTGTTAGCGGGGGAAGAGACCCAGTACTTC
NA	TRBV4-2	TRBD1	18	TRBJ1-5	CASSHPGQGNIYNQPQHF	TGTGCCAGCAGCCACCCCGGACAGGGGAACATATACAATCAGCCCCAGCATTTT
NA	TRBV3-1/TRBV3-2	NA	13	TRBJ1-2	CASSPRGTYGYTF	TGTGCCAGCAGCCCCCGGGGGACCTATGGCTACACCTTC
NA	TRBV19	TRBD2	16	TRBJ2-5	CASSNLAGGAQSVQYF	TGTGCCAGTAGTAACCTAGCGGGGGGCGCACAGAGCGTCCAGTACTTC
NA	TRBV4-3	NA	13	TRBJ1-2	CASSQESRNGYTF	TGCGCCAGCAGCCAAGAGTCGAGGAATGGCTACACCTTC
NA	TRBV28	NA	13	TRBJ1-2	CASSLRANYGYTF	TGTGCCAGCAGTTTACGGGCTAACTATGGCTACACCTTC
NA	TRBV5-5	TRBD1	17	TRBJ1-3	CASSLTRDRGPGNTIYF	TGTGCCAGCAGCTTGACCAGAGACAGGGGGCCTGGAAACACCATATATTTT
NA	TRBV5-1	NA	15	TRBJ1-4	CASSSGTPTNEKLFF	TGCGCCAGCAGCAGTGGGACACCAACTAATGAAAAACTGTTTTTT
NA	TRBV27	NA	15	TRBJ1-3	CASSSSGGGGNTIYF	TGTGCCAGCAGCTCCTCGGGGGGCGGTGGAAACACCATATATTTT
NA	TRBV19	TRBD1	15	TRBJ1-5	CASKGQGVSFQPQHF	TGTGCCAGTAAGGGACAGGGGGTTTCTTTTCAGCCCCAGCATTTT
NA	TRBV7-6	NA	15	TRBJ2-2	CASSKQLANTGELFF	TGTGCCAGCAGCAAACAACTAGCGAACACCGGGGAGCTGTTTTTT
NA	TRBV5-5	NA	17	TRBJ2-7	CASSRSPGGGAYYEQYF	TGTGCCAGCAGCAGATCACCCGGTGGGGGGGCGTACTACGAGCAGTACTTC
NA	TRBV6-4	TRBD1	14	TRBJ1-5	CASRLGTGNQPQHF	TGTGCCAGCAGACTCGGGACAGGGAATCAGCCCCAGCATTTT